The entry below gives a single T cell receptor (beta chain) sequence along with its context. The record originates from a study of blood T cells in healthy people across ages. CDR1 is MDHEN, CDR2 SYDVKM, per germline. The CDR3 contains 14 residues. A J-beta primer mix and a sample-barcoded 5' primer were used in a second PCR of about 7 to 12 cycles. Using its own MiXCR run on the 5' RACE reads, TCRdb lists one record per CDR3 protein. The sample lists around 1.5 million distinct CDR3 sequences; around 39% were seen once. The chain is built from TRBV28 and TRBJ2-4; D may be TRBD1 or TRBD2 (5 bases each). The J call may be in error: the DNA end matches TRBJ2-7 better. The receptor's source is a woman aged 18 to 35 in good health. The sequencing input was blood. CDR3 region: CASTRTGTAHEQYF. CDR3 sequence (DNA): TGTGCCAGCACCCGGACGGGGACCGCCCACGAGCAGTACTTC.